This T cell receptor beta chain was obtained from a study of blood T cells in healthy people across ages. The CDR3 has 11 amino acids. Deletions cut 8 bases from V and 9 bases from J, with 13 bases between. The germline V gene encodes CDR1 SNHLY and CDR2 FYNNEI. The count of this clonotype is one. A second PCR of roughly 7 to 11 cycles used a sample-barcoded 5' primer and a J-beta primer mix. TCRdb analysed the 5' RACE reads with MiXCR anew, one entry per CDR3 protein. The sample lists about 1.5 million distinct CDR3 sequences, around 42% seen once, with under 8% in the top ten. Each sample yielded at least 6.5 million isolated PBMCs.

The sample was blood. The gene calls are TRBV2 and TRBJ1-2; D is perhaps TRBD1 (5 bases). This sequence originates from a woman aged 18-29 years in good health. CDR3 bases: TGTGCCAGCGGTGCGGGGGGTAGCTACACCTTC. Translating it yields CASGAGGSYTF.